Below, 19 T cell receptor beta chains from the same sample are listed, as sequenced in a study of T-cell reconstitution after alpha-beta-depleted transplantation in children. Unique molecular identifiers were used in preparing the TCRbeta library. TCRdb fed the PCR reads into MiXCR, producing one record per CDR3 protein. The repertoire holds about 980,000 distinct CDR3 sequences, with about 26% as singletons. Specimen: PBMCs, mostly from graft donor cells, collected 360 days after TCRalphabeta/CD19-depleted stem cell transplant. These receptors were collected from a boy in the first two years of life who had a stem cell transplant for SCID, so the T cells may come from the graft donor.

In DNA, the CDR3 is TGCGCCAGCAGCCAAGAACGAGGGGGGTTTGGCTACACCTTC. This translates into CASSQERGGFGYTF. V gene TRBV4-3 combines with J gene TRBJ1-2; tentatively, D is TRBD1 (6 bases). The ends were cut back, 0 bases at V and 7 bases at J, with 12 bases in the middle. The CDR3 contains 14 residues. Germline values: CDR1 LGHNA, CDR2 YSLEER.

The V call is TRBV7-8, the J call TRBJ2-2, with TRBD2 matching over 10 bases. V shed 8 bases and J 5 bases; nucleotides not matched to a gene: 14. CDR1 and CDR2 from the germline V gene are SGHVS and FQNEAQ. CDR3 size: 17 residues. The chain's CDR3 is CASAFDGLAVRTGELFF. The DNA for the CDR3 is TGTGCCAGCGCCTTCGACGGACTAGCGGTTCGAACCGGGGAGCTGTTTTTT.

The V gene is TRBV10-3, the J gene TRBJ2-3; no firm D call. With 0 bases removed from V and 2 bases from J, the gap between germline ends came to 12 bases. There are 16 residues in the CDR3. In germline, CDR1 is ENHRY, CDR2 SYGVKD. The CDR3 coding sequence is TGTGCCATCAGTGAGTCTTACTACTGGAACACAGATACGCAGTATTTT. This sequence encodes CAISESYYWNTDTQYF.

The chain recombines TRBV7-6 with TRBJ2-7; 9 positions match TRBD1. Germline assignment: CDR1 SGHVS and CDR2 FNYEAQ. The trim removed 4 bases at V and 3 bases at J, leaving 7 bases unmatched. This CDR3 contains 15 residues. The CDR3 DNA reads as TGTGCCAGCAGCTCAACGTCGGGACAGGGCTACGAGCAGTACTTC. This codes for CASSSTSGQGYEQYF.

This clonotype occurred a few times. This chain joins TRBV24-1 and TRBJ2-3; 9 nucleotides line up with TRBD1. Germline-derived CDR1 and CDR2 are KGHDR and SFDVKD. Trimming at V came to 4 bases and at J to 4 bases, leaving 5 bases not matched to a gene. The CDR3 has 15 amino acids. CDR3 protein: CATSDGTGSPDTQYF. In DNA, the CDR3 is TGTGCCACCAGTGACGGGACAGGGTCTCCAGATACGCAGTATTTT.

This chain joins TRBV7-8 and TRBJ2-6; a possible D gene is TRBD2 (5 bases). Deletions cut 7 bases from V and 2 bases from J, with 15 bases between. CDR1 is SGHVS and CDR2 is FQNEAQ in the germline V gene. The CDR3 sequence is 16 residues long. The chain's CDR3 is CASTTAEGTGANVLTF. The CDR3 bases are TGTGCCAGCACCACGGCAGAGGGTACTGGGGCCAACGTCCTGACTTTC.

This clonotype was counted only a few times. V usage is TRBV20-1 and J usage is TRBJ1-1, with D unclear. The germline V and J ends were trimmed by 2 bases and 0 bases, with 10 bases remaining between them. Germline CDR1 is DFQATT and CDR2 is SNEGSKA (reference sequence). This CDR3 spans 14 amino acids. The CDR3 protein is CSARSAGLNTEAFF. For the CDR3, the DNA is TGCAGTGCTAGATCGGCCGGGTTGAACACTGAAGCTTTCTTT.

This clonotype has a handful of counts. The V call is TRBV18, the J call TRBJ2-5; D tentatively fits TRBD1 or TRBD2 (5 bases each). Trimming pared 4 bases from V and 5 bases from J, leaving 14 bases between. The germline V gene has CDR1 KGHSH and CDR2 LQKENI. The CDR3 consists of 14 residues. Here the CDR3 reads CASSRRREGETQYF. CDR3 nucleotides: TGTGCCAGCTCACGACGTCGTGAGGGGGAGACCCAGTACTTC.

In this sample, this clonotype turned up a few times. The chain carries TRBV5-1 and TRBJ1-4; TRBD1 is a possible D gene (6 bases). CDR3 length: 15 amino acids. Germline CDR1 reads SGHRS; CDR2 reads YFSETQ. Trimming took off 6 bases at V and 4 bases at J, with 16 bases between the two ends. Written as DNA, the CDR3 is TGCGCCAGCATGAGTGGGGGCAGGAGTAATGAAAAACTGTTTTTT. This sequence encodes CASMSGGRSNEKLFF.

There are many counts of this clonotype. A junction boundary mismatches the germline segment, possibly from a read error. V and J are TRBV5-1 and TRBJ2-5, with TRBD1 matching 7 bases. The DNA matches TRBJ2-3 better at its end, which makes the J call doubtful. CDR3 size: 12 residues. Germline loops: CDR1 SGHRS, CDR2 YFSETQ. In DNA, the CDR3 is TGTGCCAGCAGCACAACAGGGGAGACGCAGTATTTT. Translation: CASSTTGETQYF.

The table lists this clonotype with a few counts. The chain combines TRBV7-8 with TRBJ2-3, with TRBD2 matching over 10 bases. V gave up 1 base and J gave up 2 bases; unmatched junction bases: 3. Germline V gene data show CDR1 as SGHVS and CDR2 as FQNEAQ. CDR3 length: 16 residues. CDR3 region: CASSLVAGGFTDTQYF. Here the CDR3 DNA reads TGTGCCAGCAGCTTAGTAGCGGGGGGTTTCACAGATACGCAGTATTTT.

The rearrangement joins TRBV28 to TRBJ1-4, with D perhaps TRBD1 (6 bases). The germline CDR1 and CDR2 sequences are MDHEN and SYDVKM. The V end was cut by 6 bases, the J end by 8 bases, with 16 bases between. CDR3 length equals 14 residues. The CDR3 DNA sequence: TGTGCCAGCAGCCGCCTCGGACAGAACGAAAAACTGTTTTTT. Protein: CASSRLGQNEKLFF. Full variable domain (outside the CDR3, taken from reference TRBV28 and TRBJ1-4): DVKVTQSSRYLVKRTGEKVFLECVQDMDHENMFWYRQDPGLGLRLIYFSYDVKMKEKGDIPEGYSVSREKKERFSLILESASTNQTSMYLCASSRLGQNEKLFFGSGTQLSVL.

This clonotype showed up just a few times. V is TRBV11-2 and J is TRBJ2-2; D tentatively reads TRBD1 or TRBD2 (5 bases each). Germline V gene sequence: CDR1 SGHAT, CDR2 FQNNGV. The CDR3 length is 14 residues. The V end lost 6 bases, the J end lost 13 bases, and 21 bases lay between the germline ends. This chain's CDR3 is CASRVGTSVGGLFF. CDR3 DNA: TGTGCCAGCAGGGTCGGGACGAGCGTTGGTGGGCTGTTTTTT.

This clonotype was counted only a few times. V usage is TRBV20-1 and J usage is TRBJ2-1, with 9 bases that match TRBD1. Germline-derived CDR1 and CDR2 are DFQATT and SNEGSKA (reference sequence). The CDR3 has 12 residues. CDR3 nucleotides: TGCAGGGGGACAGGGTTCTACAATGAGCAGTTCTTC. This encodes CRGTGFYNEQFF.

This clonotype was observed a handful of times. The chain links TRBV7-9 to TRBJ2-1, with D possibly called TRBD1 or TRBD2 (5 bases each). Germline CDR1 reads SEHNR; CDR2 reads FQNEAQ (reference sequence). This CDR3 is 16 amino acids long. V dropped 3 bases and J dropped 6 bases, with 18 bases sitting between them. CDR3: CASSFSPTGTRNEQFF. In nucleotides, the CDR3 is TGTGCCAGCAGCTTCTCCCCAACGGGGACCCGCAATGAGCAGTTCTTC.

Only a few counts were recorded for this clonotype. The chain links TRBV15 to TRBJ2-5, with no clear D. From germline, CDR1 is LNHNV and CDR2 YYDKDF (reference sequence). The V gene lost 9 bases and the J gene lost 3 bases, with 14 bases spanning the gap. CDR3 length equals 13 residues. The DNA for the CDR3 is TGTGCCACTAGGACGGGCGAGAAAGAGACCCAGTACTTC. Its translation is CATRTGEKETQYF.

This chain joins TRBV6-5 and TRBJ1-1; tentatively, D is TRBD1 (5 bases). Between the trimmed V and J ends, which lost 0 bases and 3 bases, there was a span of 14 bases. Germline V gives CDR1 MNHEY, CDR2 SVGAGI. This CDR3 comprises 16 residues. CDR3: CASSYSWAGRDTEAFF. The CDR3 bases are TGTGCCAGCAGTTACTCGTGGGCAGGGAGGGACACTGAAGCTTTCTTT.

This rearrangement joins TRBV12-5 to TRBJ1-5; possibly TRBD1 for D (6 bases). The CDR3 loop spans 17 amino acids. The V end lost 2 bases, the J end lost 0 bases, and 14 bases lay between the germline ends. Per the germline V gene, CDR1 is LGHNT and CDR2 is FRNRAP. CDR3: CASGLWGPLISNQPQHF. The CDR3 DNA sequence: TGTGCTAGTGGTTTGTGGGGGCCCCTGATTAGCAATCAGCCCCAGCATTTT.

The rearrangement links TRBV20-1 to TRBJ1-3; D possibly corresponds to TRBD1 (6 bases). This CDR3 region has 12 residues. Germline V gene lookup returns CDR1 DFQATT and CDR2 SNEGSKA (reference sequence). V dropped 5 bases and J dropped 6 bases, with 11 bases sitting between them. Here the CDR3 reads CSASGTSNTIYF. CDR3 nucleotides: TGCAGTGCTTCCGGGACATCAAACACCATATATTTT.